Below, 19 T cell receptor beta chains from the same sample are listed, as sequenced in a study of CD8 T cells in Susac syndrome. RNA in amounts of about 0.45 to 1 ug was reverse transcribed with random hexamers. One entry per CDR3 protein, called by TCRdb with MiXCR from the immunoSEQ multiplex PCR reads. The sample gives about 69,000 distinct CDR3 sequences, roughly nine tenths of which show up once; less than 0.55% is in the top ten. The sample was CD8+ T cells from PBMCs. The receptors shown here come from a human donor with multiple sclerosis.

In DNA form, the CDR3 reads TGTGCCAGCAGTTGGGGGACGGGCTATGGCTACACCTTC. Amino acids: CASSWGTGYGYTF. This rearrangement joins TRBV27 to TRBJ1-2; D perhaps matches TRBD1 (5 bases). The V end lost 4 bases, the J end lost 4 bases, and 10 bases lay between the germline ends. CDR3 length: 13 residues. Per germline, CDR1 MNHEY and CDR2 SMNVEV (reference sequence).

V gene TRBV5-1 combines with J gene TRBJ2-1, with unresolved D. The V end was cut by 4 bases, the J end by 9 bases, with 14 bases between. The CDR3 runs 13 residues. The germline V gene encodes CDR1 SGHRS and CDR2 YFSETQ. CDR3 in DNA: TGCGCCAGCAGCCTGCGGACGGACGGTGAGCAGTTCTTC. It yields the protein CASSLRTDGEQFF.

V and J are TRBV4-3 and TRBJ2-1, with D perhaps matching TRBD1 (5 bases). CDR1 is LGHNA and CDR2 is YSLEER in the germline V gene. Trimming cost V 0 bases and J 8 bases, with 14 bases left between them. The CDR3 extends over 15 amino acids. DNA of the CDR3: TGCGCCAGCAGCCAAGATCCTGGGGCGTTGTATGAGCAGTTCTTC. Amino acids: CASSQDPGALYEQFF.

The chain couples TRBV30 to TRBJ1-2, with D perhaps TRBD1 (5 bases). Trimming removed 1 base from V and 3 bases from J, with 15 bases in between. In germline, CDR1 is GTSNPN, CDR2 SVGIG (reference sequence). The CDR3 loop spans 15 amino acids. The CDR3 DNA sequence: TGTGCCTGGAGTGGGGACCTCCTAGCTCACTATGGCTACACCTTC. The encoded protein is CAWSGDLLAHYGYTF.

This chain connects TRBV9 to TRBJ1-1; D is unclear. Germline V gene lookup returns CDR1 SGDLS and CDR2 YYNGEE. V lost 4 bases, J lost 6 bases, and 19 bases lay in between. This CDR3 is 15 amino acids long. Here the CDR3 reads CASSLPRADRPEAFF. DNA for the CDR3: TGTGCCAGCAGCCTCCCGAGGGCGGACCGTCCTGAAGCTTTCTTT.

The rearrangement uses TRBV6-5 and TRBJ2-1, with 7 positions matching TRBD2. V was pared by 2 bases and J by 6 bases, with 1 base of the junction left unmatched. Per germline, CDR1 MNHEY and CDR2 SVGAGI. The CDR3 extends over 13 amino acids. The CDR3 DNA follows: TGTGCCAGCAGTTACAGGACTAGCAATGAGCAGTTCTTC. This translates into CASSYRTSNEQFF.

The J gene is TRBJ2-7, the V gene TRBV6-1; D might be TRBD1 (6 bases). This CDR3 is 13 amino acids long. Germline CDR1 reads MNHNS; CDR2 reads SASEGT. Trimming took 1 base from V and 2 from J, leaving 6 bases between them. In DNA form, the CDR3 reads TGTGCCAGCAGTGAAGGGACAGCCTACGAGCAGTACTTC. Translating it yields CASSEGTAYEQYF.

V and J are TRBV27 and TRBJ2-7; 7 positions agree with TRBD2. The CDR3 loop spans 15 amino acids. Germline-derived CDR1 and CDR2 are MNHEY and SMNVEV (reference sequence). With 6 bases clipped from V and 6 bases from J, the junction kept 14 bases outside the gene matches. The CDR3 is CASRALLGREGEQYF. The CDR3 nucleotides read TGTGCCAGCAGGGCCCTTTTGGGGAGGGAGGGCGAGCAGTACTTC.

A few counts support this clonotype. CDR3 sequence (DNA): TGTGCCAGTAGTCCAGGGACAGGGGCCGGCTACACCTTC. Protein product: CASSPGTGAGYTF. The chain links TRBV19 to TRBJ1-2; the match to TRBD1 covers 10 bases. There are 13 residues in the CDR3. Germline V gene lookup returns CDR1 LNHDA and CDR2 SQIVND (reference sequence). V dropped 5 bases and J dropped 8; count of bases not matched to a gene: 5.

The rearrangement uses TRBV30 and TRBJ2-2; D gene uncertain. This CDR3 spans 13 amino acids. The ends were cut back, 4 bases at V and 1 base at J, with 7 bases in the middle. Germline V gives CDR1 GTSNPN, CDR2 SVGIG (reference sequence). The DNA for the CDR3 is TGTGCCTGGAAAGGTCAGAACACCGGGGAGCTGTTTTTT. This translates into CAWKGQNTGELFF.

This chain joins TRBV25-1 and TRBJ2-7; D possibly corresponds to TRBD2 (6 bases). Germline V CDR1 and CDR2: MGHDK, SYGVNS. The CDR3 consists of 11 residues. Trimming cost V 11 bases and J 5 bases, with 13 bases left between them. CDR3 sequence: CAGGSANEQYF. The DNA for the CDR3 is TGTGCCGGGGGGTCCGCGAACGAGCAGTACTTC.

In its sample, this clonotype was seen a few times. The V gene is TRBV6-5, the J gene TRBJ2-7; 11 bases map to TRBD2. V trimming: 0 bases; J trimming: 4 bases; junction bases outside the gene matches: 2. Germline CDR1 MNHEY, CDR2 SVGAGI. This CDR3 contains 15 residues. CDR3 sequence: CASSYSTSGSYEQYF. The CDR3 DNA reads TGTGCCAGCAGTTACTCCACTAGCGGGAGTTACGAGCAGTACTTC.

The chain joins TRBV9 to TRBJ2-7; D is possibly TRBD1 (7 bases). Trimming removed 4 bases at V and 6 bases at J, with 20 bases between. Germline V gives CDR1 SGDLS, CDR2 YYNGEE. The CDR3 runs 15 residues. CDR3 coding DNA: TGTGCCAGCAGCACTCGGGACAGCCCGGAGGGCGAGCAGTACTTC. It yields the protein CASSTRDSPEGEQYF. Together with reference TRBV9 and TRBJ2-7, the CDR3 gives the full variable domain: DSGVTQTPKHLITATGQRVTLRCSPRSGDLSVYWYQQSLDQGLQFLIQYYNGEERAKGNILERFSAQQFPDLHSELNLSSLELGDSALYFCASSTRDSPEGEQYFGPGTRLTVT.

The rearrangement links TRBV4-3 to TRBJ2-4; D is undetermined. Germline lookup yields CDR1 LGHNA and CDR2 YSLEER. The CDR3 loop spans 16 amino acids. The V end was cut by 0 bases, the J end by 0 bases, with 9 bases between. CDR3 coding DNA: TGCGCCAGCAGCCAAGATTTGGGGTTAGCCAAAAACATTCAGTACTTC. This encodes CASSQDLGLAKNIQYF.

This chain connects TRBV14 to TRBJ1-2; D may be TRBD1 (6 bases). V was pared by 3 bases and J by 8 bases, with 13 bases between. This CDR3 has 13 amino acids. Germline CDR1 is SGHDN and CDR2 is FVKESK. As DNA, the CDR3 is TGTGCCAGCAGCCAGATGGACAGTTACGGCTACACCTTC. Translated: CASSQMDSYGYTF.

The J gene is TRBJ1-1, the V gene TRBV2; tentatively, D is TRBD1 (5 bases). Trimming removed 8 bases from V and 4 bases from J, with 14 bases in between. CDR1 is SNHLY, CDR2 FYNNEI, per germline. The CDR3 runs to 13 residues. The CDR3, as DNA: TGTGCCAGCCCCCAGGGAGCGGCCACTGAAGCTTTCTTT. Residues: CASPQGAATEAFF.

The chain recombines TRBV7-8 with TRBJ1-1; the D gene is possibly TRBD1 (5 bases). The germline V gene encodes CDR1 SGHVS and CDR2 FQNEAQ. Deletions cut 7 bases from V and 3 bases from J, with 15 bases between. The CDR3 spans 14 residues. Here the CDR3 reads CASTLFGGDTEAFF. In DNA, the CDR3 is TGTGCCAGCACCCTCTTCGGAGGGGACACTGAAGCTTTCTTT. The whole variable domain, remainder taken from reference TRBV7-8 and TRBJ1-1, is GAGVSQSPRYKVAKRGQDVALRCDPISGHVSLFWYQQALGQGPEFLTYFQNEAQLDKSGLPSDRFFAERPEGSVSTLKIQRTQQEDSAVYLCASTLFGGDTEAFFGQGTRLTVV.

The rearrangement links TRBV10-2 to TRBJ2-2; 8 bases are a match to TRBD1. The CDR3 has 14 residues. The V gene end was trimmed by 4 bases and the J gene end by 4 bases; junction bases not matched to a gene: 2. Germline CDR1 and CDR2: WSHSY and SAAADI. The chain's CDR3 is CASSGQGLTGELFF. CDR3 sequence (DNA): TGCGCCAGCAGTGGACAGGGGCTCACCGGGGAGCTGTTTTTT.

This chain connects TRBV7-8 to TRBJ2-2; D perhaps matches TRBD1 (7 bases). Germline values: CDR1 SGHVS, CDR2 FQNEAQ. CDR3 size: 18 residues. V lost 3 bases and J 4 bases, leaving 21 bases between the germline ends. The CDR3 nucleotides read TGTGCCAGCAGCTTCCCCGTCAGGGGGGCAGGATTCACCGGGGAGCTGTTTTTT. Translating it yields CASSFPVRGAGFTGELFF.